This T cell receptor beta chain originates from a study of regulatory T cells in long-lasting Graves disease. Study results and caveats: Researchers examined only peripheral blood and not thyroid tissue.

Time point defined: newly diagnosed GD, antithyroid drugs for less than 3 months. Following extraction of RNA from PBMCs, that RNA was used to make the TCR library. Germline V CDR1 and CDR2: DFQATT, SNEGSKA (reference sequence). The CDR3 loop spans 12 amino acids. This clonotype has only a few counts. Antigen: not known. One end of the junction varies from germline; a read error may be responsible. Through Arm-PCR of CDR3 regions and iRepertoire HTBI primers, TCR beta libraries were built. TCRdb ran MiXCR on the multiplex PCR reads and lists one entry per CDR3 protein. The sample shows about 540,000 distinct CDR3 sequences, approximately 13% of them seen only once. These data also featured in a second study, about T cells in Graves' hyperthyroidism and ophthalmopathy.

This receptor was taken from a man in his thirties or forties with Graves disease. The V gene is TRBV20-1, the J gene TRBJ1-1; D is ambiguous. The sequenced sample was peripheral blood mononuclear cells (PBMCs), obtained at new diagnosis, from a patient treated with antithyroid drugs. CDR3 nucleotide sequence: TGCAGTGCCTCGAAGACGAACACTGAAGCTTCCTTT. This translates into CSASKTNTEASF.